The rows below give T cell receptor beta chains drawn from one sample of a study of blood T cell repertoires in COVID-19. Clones were read by immunoSEQ multiplex PCR, and TCRdb kept only the in-frame ones, dropping some. Of 90,000 to 120,000 clones in the sample, roughly 91% were seen once. The source material was peripheral blood. Every receptor here comes from a human donor in a cohort sampled during active COVID-19. CDR3s include the opening cysteine and the closing phenylalanine or tryptophan. Fields, in order: CDR3 protein, CDR3 DNA, J gene, V gene, D gene, clone size. D genes are given only for firm matches. Clone size appears in some rows only: once, few, many, or a class for an expanded clone.

CDR3aa: CASSAHLGGDSEAFF
CDR3nt: TGTGCCAGCTCAGCACACCTCGGGGGAGATTCTGAAGCTTTCTTT
j_gene: TRBJ1-1
v_gene: TRBV18
d_gene: NA
abundance: NA

CDR3aa: CASSSRTGTDTQYF
CDR3nt: TGTGCCAGCAGCTCGCGGACTGGCACAGATACGCAGTATTTT
j_gene: TRBJ2-3
v_gene: TRBV5-5
d_gene: NA
abundance: once

CDR3aa: CASSLRQTNEKLFF
CDR3nt: TGTGCCAGCAGCCTCAGACAGACTAATGAAAAACTGTTTTTT
j_gene: TRBJ1-4
v_gene: TRBV3-1/TRBV3-2
d_gene: NA
abundance: NA

CDR3aa: CASHYARREANNEQFF
CDR3nt: TGTGCCAGCCATTATGCAAGGCGGGAGGCCAACAATGAGCAGTTCTTC
j_gene: TRBJ2-1
v_gene: TRBV28
d_gene: TRBD2
abundance: NA

CDR3aa: CATSDQGQPQHF
CDR3nt: TGTGCCACCAGTGACCAGGGGCAGCCCCAGCATTTT
j_gene: TRBJ1-5
v_gene: TRBV24-1
d_gene: NA
abundance: NA

CDR3aa: CASSLSSGGPYNEQFF
CDR3nt: TGTGCCAGCAGTTTAAGTAGCGGGGGACCATACAATGAGCAGTTCTTC
j_gene: TRBJ2-1
v_gene: TRBV27
d_gene: TRBD2
abundance: NA

CDR3aa: CASSIGSVTYNEQFF
CDR3nt: TGTGCCAGTAGTATCGGGAGCGTCACCTACAATGAGCAGTTCTTC
j_gene: TRBJ2-1
v_gene: TRBV19
d_gene: NA
abundance: NA

CDR3aa: CATAGADGGELFF
CDR3nt: TGTGCCACGGCGGGGGCAGACGGCGGGGAGCTGTTTTTT
j_gene: TRBJ2-2
v_gene: TRBV24-1
d_gene: NA
abundance: once

CDR3aa: CATSDRPLAGGRVEETQYF
CDR3nt: TGTGCCACCAGCGACCGCCCGCTAGCGGGAGGGCGTGTGGAGGAGACCCAGTACTTC
j_gene: TRBJ2-5
v_gene: TRBV15
d_gene: TRBD2
abundance: NA

CDR3aa: CASSKGASSYNEQFF
CDR3nt: TGTGCCAGCAGTAAGGGGGCTAGCTCCTACAATGAGCAGTTCTTC
j_gene: TRBJ2-1
v_gene: TRBV2
d_gene: TRBD1
abundance: NA

CDR3aa: CASSLTGGRGTEAFF
CDR3nt: TGTGCCAGCAGCCTGACAGGGGGAAGGGGCACTGAAGCTTTCTTT
j_gene: TRBJ1-1
v_gene: TRBV11-1
d_gene: TRBD1
abundance: NA

CDR3aa: CASSEGGLAGDGATDTQYF
CDR3nt: TGTGCCAGCAGCGAGGGGGGGCTAGCGGGAGACGGGGCCACAGATACGCAGTATTTT
j_gene: TRBJ2-3
v_gene: TRBV9
d_gene: TRBD2
abundance: few

CDR3aa: CASSQDRAGLSSYEQYF
CDR3nt: TGCGCCAGCAGCCAAGACCGGGCGGGGCTCTCCTCCTACGAGCAGTACTTC
j_gene: TRBJ2-7
v_gene: TRBV4-3
d_gene: NA
abundance: NA

CDR3aa: CASSQRTGDNQPQHF
CDR3nt: TGCGCCAGCAGCCAACGGACAGGGGACAATCAGCCCCAGCATTTT
j_gene: TRBJ1-5
v_gene: TRBV4-1
d_gene: TRBD1
abundance: NA

CDR3aa: CASGLETGNTEAFF
CDR3nt: TGTGCTAGTGGTTTGGAGACAGGGAACACTGAAGCTTTCTTT
j_gene: TRBJ1-1
v_gene: TRBV12-5
d_gene: NA
abundance: NA

CDR3aa: CASTDSNYQETQYF
CDR3nt: TGTGCCAGCACAGACAGCAACTACCAAGAGACCCAGTACTTC
j_gene: TRBJ2-5
v_gene: TRBV6-5
d_gene: NA
abundance: NA

CDR3aa: CASSLGTGITDTQYF
CDR3nt: TGTGCCAGCAGCCTCGGGACAGGGATAACAGATACGCAGTATTTT
j_gene: TRBJ2-3
v_gene: TRBV28
d_gene: TRBD1
abundance: once

CDR3aa: CASSSTNDMYGYTF
CDR3nt: TGTGCCAGCAGCTCAACCAATGACATGTATGGCTACACCTTC
j_gene: TRBJ1-2
v_gene: TRBV5-6
d_gene: NA
abundance: NA

CDR3aa: CASSQGLGAEQFF
CDR3nt: TGTGCCAGCAGCCAAGGGTTGGGAGCAGAGCAGTTCTTC
j_gene: TRBJ2-1
v_gene: TRBV4-2
d_gene: NA
abundance: NA

CDR3aa: CVSSYSRGSNYEQYF
CDR3nt: TGTGTCAGCAGTTACTCGAGAGGTTCCAACTACGAGCAGTACTTC
j_gene: TRBJ2-7
v_gene: TRBV6-6
d_gene: NA
abundance: NA

CDR3aa: CASGTVNYGYTF
CDR3nt: TGTGCCAGCGGGACTGTCAACTATGGCTACACCTTC
j_gene: TRBJ1-2
v_gene: TRBV28
d_gene: NA
abundance: NA

CDR3aa: CASSLTGAYNSPLHF
CDR3nt: TGCGCCAGCAGTTTAACGGGGGCCTATAATTCACCCCTCCACTTT
j_gene: TRBJ1-6
v_gene: TRBV5-1
d_gene: NA
abundance: NA

CDR3aa: CASGLVGASYEQYF
CDR3nt: TGTGCCAGCGGATTAGTTGGGGCTTCCTACGAGCAGTACTTC
j_gene: TRBJ2-7
v_gene: TRBV7-9
d_gene: NA
abundance: NA

CDR3aa: CASSPPYGPYSYNSPLHF
CDR3nt: TGTGCCAGCAGCCCCCCTTACGGTCCTTACTCCTATAATTCACCCCTCCACTTT
j_gene: TRBJ1-6
v_gene: TRBV11-2
d_gene: NA
abundance: once

CDR3aa: CASRGQGGQPQHF
CDR3nt: TGTGCCAGCAGAGGACAGGGGGGGCAGCCCCAGCATTTT
j_gene: TRBJ1-5
v_gene: TRBV6-6
d_gene: TRBD1
abundance: NA

CDR3aa: CASSRSNQPQHF
CDR3nt: TGCGCCAGTTCACGGAGCAATCAGCCCCAGCATTTT
j_gene: TRBJ1-5
v_gene: TRBV10-2
d_gene: NA
abundance: NA

CDR3aa: CASSQDWGGEYEQFF
CDR3nt: TGCGCCAGCAGCCAAGATTGGGGTGGGGAGTATGAGCAGTTCTTC
j_gene: TRBJ2-1
v_gene: TRBV4-3
d_gene: NA
abundance: NA

CDR3aa: CASSSRDSDDTGELFF
CDR3nt: TGTGCCAGCAGCTCCCGGGACAGCGATGACACCGGGGAGCTGTTTTTT
j_gene: TRBJ2-2
v_gene: TRBV13
d_gene: TRBD1
abundance: NA

CDR3aa: CASSLIGPGGEQYF
CDR3nt: TGTGCCAGCAGTTTAATCGGCCCGGGAGGGGAGCAGTACTTC
j_gene: TRBJ2-7
v_gene: TRBV27
d_gene: TRBD2
abundance: NA

CDR3aa: CASRRTGSLWQYF
CDR3nt: TGTGCCAGCAGAAGGACAGGGTCACTATGGCAGTACTTC
j_gene: TRBJ2-7
v_gene: TRBV27
d_gene: TRBD1
abundance: NA

CDR3aa: CASSQHGTGDTEAFF
CDR3nt: TGTGCCAGCAGCCAACACGGGACAGGGGACACTGAAGCTTTCTTT
j_gene: TRBJ1-1
v_gene: TRBV7-9
d_gene: TRBD1
abundance: once

CDR3aa: CASSLAPYNEQFF
CDR3nt: TGTGCCAGCAGCTTGGCCCCTTACAATGAGCAGTTCTTC
j_gene: TRBJ2-1
v_gene: TRBV5-4
d_gene: NA
abundance: NA

CDR3aa: CASSIQGQDEAFF
CDR3nt: TGTGCCAGTAGTATCCAGGGACAGGATGAAGCTTTCTTT
j_gene: TRBJ1-1
v_gene: TRBV19
d_gene: TRBD1
abundance: NA

CDR3aa: CASSLANRISYEQYF
CDR3nt: TGCGCCAGCAGCTTGGCAAACAGGATCTCCTACGAGCAGTACTTC
j_gene: TRBJ2-7
v_gene: TRBV5-1
d_gene: NA
abundance: NA

CDR3aa: CASSSSGATQYF
CDR3nt: TGTGCCAGCAGCTCTAGCGGGGCTACGCAGTATTTT
j_gene: TRBJ2-3
v_gene: TRBV7-6
d_gene: TRBD2
abundance: once

CDR3aa: CASSYSRVQPQHF
CDR3nt: TGTGCCAGCAGTTACTCCAGGGTGCAGCCCCAGCATTTT
j_gene: TRBJ1-5
v_gene: TRBV6-5
d_gene: NA
abundance: once

CDR3aa: CASSIGDRGYNQPQHF
CDR3nt: TGTGCCAGTAGTATTGGGGACAGAGGTTACAATCAGCCCCAGCATTTT
j_gene: TRBJ1-5
v_gene: TRBV19
d_gene: TRBD1
abundance: NA

CDR3aa: CASSRGSGTYEQYF
CDR3nt: TGCGCCAGCAGTAGGGGGAGCGGAACCTACGAGCAGTACTTC
j_gene: TRBJ2-7
v_gene: TRBV5-1
d_gene: NA
abundance: NA

CDR3aa: CASSYQGLTDTQYF
CDR3nt: TGTGCCAGCAGTTACCAGGGGCTCACAGATACGCAGTATTTT
j_gene: TRBJ2-3
v_gene: TRBV6-2/TRBV6-3
d_gene: NA
abundance: NA

CDR3aa: CASSLTGGLGGYTF
CDR3nt: TGTGCCAGCAGCCTGACAGGGGGTTTAGGTGGCTACACCTTC
j_gene: TRBJ1-2
v_gene: TRBV6-6
d_gene: TRBD1
abundance: NA

CDR3aa: CASSAQGTHQPQHF
CDR3nt: TGTGCCAGCAGCGCCCAGGGGACCCATCAGCCCCAGCATTTT
j_gene: TRBJ1-5
v_gene: TRBV7-9
d_gene: NA
abundance: NA